This T cell receptor (beta chain) was recorded in a study of shared clonotypes between healthy human individuals (dated by TCRdb to the early 2020s). General notes on the study: A couple of women and three men aged 18 to 49 years were included in the cohort. Different laboratories and diverse techniques were used to prepare libraries and sequence TCR repertoires, to increase sequencing depth and limit assay-specific biases. To estimate repertoire size and how much clonotypes are shared between individuals, the study performed deep sequencing of blood TCR repertoires from a few healthy adults. Each donor's leukapheresis produced roughly between about 0.85 and 10 billion PBMCs. For each donor, CD4 naive and CD4 memory were each given three plates, CD8 naive was given two plates, and CD8 memory was given one plate. What the research found in general, with its limitations: Only blood was sampled, and tissue TCR repertoires likely differ from those in blood. Incomplete sequencing was indicated by rarefaction of sorted-subset datasets, despite the large sequencing depth. Pairwise subsampling indicated that sequencing depth was expected to affect the degree of clonotype sharing among donors. The genetic and exposure-history diversity represented was limited by the small number of donors. Across four donors, about 5.2% of naive CD4, 3.5% of naive CD8, under 2.5% of memory CD4, and around 0.4% of memory CD8 clonotypes were shared. Compared with non-shared clonotypes, clonotypes shared by all four sorted-subset donors had higher generation probabilities. Naive subsets generally had larger estimated clonotype richness than memory subsets did.

Using the deep immunoSEQ assay, TCR CDR3 regions were amplified from genomic DNA by multiplex PCR. Genomic DNA extracted from each cell subset was distributed evenly over all wells of several immunoSEQ 96-well plates, and each plate served as one replicate. For sorted subsets, approximately 200 ng of genomic DNA, equivalent to 25,000 to 35,000 T cell genomes, went into each replicate PCR. Purified libraries were measured with a Qubit 3.0 fluorometer, size-checked on a Bioanalyzer 2100, and measured again with the KAPA Library Quantification kit. Each immunoSEQ 96-well plate was sequenced on its own single-read 150-cycle Illumina NextSeq 550 flow cell. On the study's bioinformatics: Because only junctional sequences without quality scores were contained in the immunoSEQ output, filtering matching that applied to full-length reads could not be performed. Sequences were annotated with PyIR, a Python wrapper for IgBLAST v1.9, and V/J genes and CDR3 were assigned using IMGT germline references. Reads were removed for weak V/J assignments (E-value above 1e-6), missing CDR3, stop codons, out-of-frame junctions, or ambiguous translated residues. V3J clonotypes were defined by identical inferred V gene, J gene, and CDR3 amino acid sequence. The percentage overlap between two repertoires was calculated by dividing the number of shared unique clonotypes by the size of the smaller repertoire. Repertoire richness was assessed with RTK rarefaction, the Chao1 estimator, and Recon v2.1 estimates of unobserved clonotypes. OLGA was used to compute generation probabilities for all TCRbeta clonotypes that the gDNA method yielded from a few donors. Entries here come from immuneACCESS through TCRdb and include only in-frame sequences with V and J called. Some clones fail to appear in such tables; in the studies checked, an unresolved V gene covers under half of the shortfall, and the cause of the remainder is unknown. V and J calls and clone size are copied from that table; D and trimming were computed from the DNA. The sample includes nearly 1 million clones, with less than 85% observed a single time. The ten largest make up over 1.3% of the sample.

As concerns this clone: Its antigen specificity is not known. Base qualities are not provided; no much larger clone lies one nucleotide away.

Reading the germline V gene gives CDR1 SGHTA and CDR2 FQGNSA. Germline trimming: 1 base from V, 0 bases from J; junction bases outside gene matches: 6. There are 19 amino acids in the CDR3, from cysteine to phenylalanine inclusive. Solely the CDR3 DNA is kept, with 57 bases framed from the first base. The donors were healthy, HIV-negative adults with no recently reported acute infections or vaccinations. Every donor was a Caucasian adult residing in Nashville, Tennessee, USA. Magnetic negative selection was used to enrich CD4+ T cells, after which naive cells were positively selected on CD45RA and the negative fraction became the memory subset. Blood was collected by leukapheresis, and PBMCs were isolated by Ficoll-Histopaque density gradient centrifugation and then cryopreserved in liquid nitrogen vapor phase. Analytical flow cytometry was used to check the purity and quantity of each magnetically sorted T cell population. Each sorted fraction had its genomic DNA isolated and then quantified by UV absorbance on a Nanodrop 2000c.

This chain joins TRBV7-2 to TRBJ2-3, with 14 central nucleotides matching TRBD2. Sequenced material: memory CD4+ T cells sorted from blood. Interpreted using the paper, the cell subset or site label stands for: CD45RA-negative fraction. This clonotype originated in a man younger than 35 in good health. The DNA sequence is as follows: TGTGCCAGCAGCTTAGTGGGACTAGCGGGAGCGGGGAGCACAGATACGCAGTATTTT. This is translated as CASSLVGLAGAGSTDTQYF.